What follows are 14 T cell receptor beta chains derived from one specimen sequenced in a study of blood T cells in healthy people across ages. Combining a sample-barcoded 5' primer with a J-beta primer mix, a second PCR ran for roughly 6 to 12 cycles. TCRdb reanalysed the 5' RACE reads using MiXCR and keeps one entry per CDR3 protein. The repertoire includes about 640,000 distinct CDR3 sequences, around 54% of them detected once, and over 35% sits in the top ten. Sequenced: blood. The receptors come from a man in his sixties in good health.

The CDR3 here is CSCSEASGANVLTF. The CDR3 DNA reads as TGCAGTTGCTCCGAGGCGTCTGGGGCCAACGTCCTGACTTTC. The V call is TRBV20-1, the J call TRBJ2-6, with no clear D. This CDR3 spans 14 amino acids. CDR1 and CDR2 (germline): DFQATT, SNEGSKA (reference sequence). Trimming shortened V by 8 bases and J by 1 base, and 12 bases separated the two germline ends.

The V and J genes are TRBV12-3 or TRBV12-4 and TRBJ2-5, with TRBD2 matching 9 bases. Gene TRBJ2-7 matches the end of the DNA better, so the J call may be wrong. The CDR3 is made up of 14 amino acids. CDR3 in DNA: TGTGCCAGCAGTGTTAGACTAGCGGAGTACGAGCAGTACTTC. Translated, it gives CASSVRLAEYEQYF.

The rearrangement links TRBV5-1 to TRBJ2-5; 7 bases are a match to TRBD1. V lost 3 bases to trimming and J lost 3 bases; unmatched junction nucleotides: 11. The length of the CDR3 is 16 residues. CDR1 and CDR2 (germline): SGHRS, YFSETQ. CDR3 DNA: TGCGCCAGCAGCTCGGTTGCCCGGACAGGAGAAGAGACCCAGTACTTC. It translates to CASSSVARTGEETQYF.

This clonotype occurred a few times. V and J are TRBV20-1 and TRBJ2-5; TRBD2 aligns across 10 bases. The CDR3 consists of 14 residues. J was trimmed by 5 bases and V by 0 bases; bases with no gene match: 3. Germline V lookup: CDR1 DFQATT, CDR2 SNEGSKA (reference sequence). This CDR3 reads CSAREGTSAETQYF. CDR3 DNA sequence: TGCAGTGCTAGAGAGGGGACTAGCGCCGAGACCCAGTACTTC.

The genes are TRBV12-3 or TRBV12-4 and TRBJ2-1; 7 bases align to TRBD1. The junction had 8 bases not matched to a gene; V was cut back by 5 bases and J by 1 base. The CDR3 spans 16 residues. Here the CDR3 DNA reads TGTGCCAGCAGTCCGTGGACAGGTCGGTCCTACAATGAGCAGTTCTTC. It encodes CASSPWTGRSYNEQFF.

V and J are TRBV4-1 and TRBJ1-1; 9 bases are a match to TRBD1. CDR1 and CDR2 from the germline V gene are MGHRA and YSYEKL. Losses at the gene ends were 1 base for V and 3 bases for J; bases not matched to a gene: 0. The CDR3 totals 14 residues. The CDR3 bases are TGCGCCAGCAGCCAAGGGACAGGGGACACTGAAGCTTTCTTT. This gives the protein CASSQGTGDTEAFF.

This clonotype was detected a few times. V gene TRBV29-1 combines with J gene TRBJ2-7; D may be TRBD2 (6 bases). The J call may be wrong; the DNA end is better matched by TRBJ2-5. Germline CDR1 reads SQVTM; CDR2 reads ANQGSEA. The CDR3 spans 12 residues. Here the CDR3 DNA reads TGCAGCGTTGTCTTTGCGGGGCAGACCCAGTACTTC. This codes for CSVVFAGQTQYF.

Only one count was recorded for this clonotype. The chain carries TRBV20-1 and TRBJ1-5; tentative D call: TRBD1 (5 bases). The CDR3 length is 14 residues. V shed 5 bases and J shed 0 bases, with 11 bases lying between them. Germline assignment: CDR1 DFQATT and CDR2 SNEGSKA (reference sequence). The CDR3, as DNA: TGCAGTGCTGGAACAGGAAATAGCAATCAGCCCCAGCATTTT. It specifies CSAGTGNSNQPQHF.

The rearrangement links TRBV24-1 to TRBJ2-5; D unresolved. Per the germline V gene, CDR1 is KGHDR and CDR2 is SFDVKD. V lost 4 bases and J lost 1, with 3 bases in between. The CDR3 contains 12 residues. CDR3 region: CATSDSQETQYF. CDR3 in DNA: TGTGCCACCAGTGACAGCCAAGAGACCCAGTACTTC.

Remarks on this clonotype: One end of the junction fails to match germline, which may point to a read error. The chain couples TRBV5-1 to TRBJ2-5, with D tentatively TRBD1 or TRBD2 (5 bases each). The CDR3 is made up of 14 amino acids. Germline loops: CDR1 SGHRS, CDR2 YFSETQ. CDR3 in amino acids: CSSSSGTAGETQYF. For the CDR3, the DNA is TGCTCCAGCAGCTCGGGGACGGCGGGAGAGACCCAGTACTTC.

The V gene is TRBV5-5, the J gene TRBJ1-2, with 8 bases fitting TRBD1. J lost 6 bases, V lost 0 bases, and 7 bases had no gene match. Germline V gene data show CDR1 as SGHKS and CDR2 as YYEKEE (reference sequence). CDR3 size: 15 residues. CDR3 in DNA: TGTGCCAGCAGCTTGGGCGGACAGGGTTACGATGGCTACACCTTC. Protein product: CASSLGGQGYDGYTF.

This clonotype has just a few counts. The chain has TRBV7-9 and TRBJ1-1; a possible D gene is TRBD1 (6 bases). V lost 5 bases, J lost 7 bases, and 20 bases lay in between. Germline CDR1 and CDR2: SEHNR and FQNEAQ (reference sequence). The CDR3 sequence is 15 residues long. For the CDR3, the DNA is TGTGCCAGCAGCACCCGACAGGCCCCGGGGAATGAAGCTTTCTTT. As protein: CASSTRQAPGNEAFF.

The CDR3 spells CSGLLAETQYF. CDR3 DNA sequence: TGCAGCGGACTATTGGCAGAGACCCAGTACTTC. The gene calls are TRBV20-1 and TRBJ2-5, with a tentative D call TRBD2 (6 bases). CDR3 length equals 11 residues. Germline CDR1 and CDR2: DFQATT and SNEGSKA (reference sequence).

In this sample, this clonotype turned up a few times. The chain recombines TRBV4-1 with TRBJ1-2; 7 bases map to TRBD1. Germline V lookup: CDR1 MGHRA, CDR2 YSYEKL. This CDR3 is built from 16 residues. V shed 0 bases, J shed 5 bases, and the junction held 9 bases outside the gene matches. The CDR3 protein is CASSQDPAGGRYGYTF. In nucleotides, the CDR3 is TGCGCCAGCAGCCAAGATCCCGCAGGGGGGAGGTATGGCTACACCTTC.